The source of this T cell receptor beta chain is a study of beta chain features in type 1 diabetes. cDNA synthesis used the whole RNA isolate, giving expressed TCRB sequences. The assay was immunoSEQ multiplex PCR, and TCRdb's table has in-frame clones only and misses some. Among 150,000 or so clones, 6.5% to 8.5% were seen once, and the ten largest hold under 0.65%. Study-level results: TCRB CDR3 length was moderately but significantly reduced in all four CD4+ subsets of Type 1 diabetes patients.

V was cut by 3 bases and J by 8 bases, with 5 bases left in between. CDR3 size: 10 residues. Germline assignment: CDR1 DFQATT and CDR2 SNEGSKA (reference sequence). As concerns this clone: Its antigen is not known.

Sequenced input: central memory CD4+ T cells from blood. This TCR came from a woman younger than 35 with type 1 diabetes. The chain carries TRBV20-1 and TRBJ2-1; D is uncertain. The CDR3 nucleotides read TGCAGTGCTAGTCCGTATGAGCAGTTCTTC. The encoded protein is CSASPYEQFF.